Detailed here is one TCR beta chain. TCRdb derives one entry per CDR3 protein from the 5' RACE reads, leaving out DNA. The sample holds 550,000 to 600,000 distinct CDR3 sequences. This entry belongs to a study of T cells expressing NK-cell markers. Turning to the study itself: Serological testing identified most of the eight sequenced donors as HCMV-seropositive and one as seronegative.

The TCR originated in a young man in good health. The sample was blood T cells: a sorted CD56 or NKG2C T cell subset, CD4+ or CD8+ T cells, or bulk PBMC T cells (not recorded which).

CDR3 in amino acids: CASSHPRQGEQYF. The V call is TRBV4-3, the J call TRBJ2-7; TCRdb's D call of TRBD1 is untestable without DNA. The CDR3 loop spans 13 amino acids. Germline values: CDR1 LGHNA, CDR2 YSLEER.